Detailed here is one T cell receptor beta chain. Its antigen is still unknown. This may be a read error: a much more frequent sequence differs by one nucleotide. This sample was included in a study of T cells in Graves' hyperthyroidism and ophthalmopathy. Study summary: The blood sample was taken at first diagnosis, before treatment began. Overall study results and limits: Ophthalmopathy, as predicted by the model, came a median roughly 6.8 months after the prediction.

Ophthalmopathy in the patients scored at least 3 on Clinical Activity Score and at least 4 on NOSPECS grade, lasting under 3 months. An approximately 10 ml volume of fresh peripheral blood provided the PBMCs. TCR beta CDR3 sequences were amplified from RNA transcripts. The study used the HTBI primer set for a first-round RT-PCR of the TCR CDR3. TCRdb reprocessed the multiplex PCR reads via MiXCR and lists one record per CDR3 protein. The sample lists 640,000 or so distinct CDR3 sequences; over 12% were seen once. The germline CDR1 and CDR2 sequences are SGHTS and YDEGEE. CDR3 length equals 13 residues.

The chain joins TRBV5-8 to TRBJ2-1; the D gene is possibly TRBD2 (5 bases). The material sequenced was blood. This clonotype was sampled from a woman aged 18-29 years with Graves' ophthalmopathy. CDR3 DNA sequence: TGTGCCAGCAGCTCGTATGACTACAATAAGCAGTTCTTC. As protein: CASSSYDYNKQFF.